Below are 9 T cell receptor beta chains sequenced from a single sample in a study of T cell responses to AZD1222 COVID-19 vaccine. The protocol was immunoSEQ multiplex PCR, while the TCRdb copy is restricted to in-frame clones and leaves out a portion. Of around 59,000 clones in the sample, 85% to 90% were seen once. The sequences come from peripheral blood, collected 28 days after the second AZD1222 dose. These receptors all stem from an adult who received the AZD1222 COVID-19 vaccine.

This chain links TRBV9 with TRBJ2-7; D unclear. The CDR3 length is 14 residues. Per germline, CDR1 SGDLS and CDR2 YYNGEE. V lost 0 bases to trimming and J lost 0 bases, with 7 bases between them. The CDR3 DNA is TGTGCCAGCAGCGTAGATGAGAGCTCCTACGAGCAGTACTTC. Translating it yields CASSVDESSYEQYF. The variable domain in full, with the rest retrieved from reference TRBV9 and TRBJ2-7, is DSGVTQTPKHLITATGQRVTLRCSPRSGDLSVYWYQQSLDQGLQFLIQYYNGEERAKGNILERFSAQQFPDLHSELNLSSLELGDSALYFCASSVDESSYEQYFGPGTRLTVT.

This rearrangement joins TRBV4-3 to TRBJ2-3, with a possible D match to TRBD2 (6 bases). This CDR3 comprises 15 residues. With 4 bases removed from V and 5 bases from J, the gap between germline ends came to 16 bases. Germline V gene data show CDR1 as LGHNA and CDR2 as YSLEER. The CDR3 sequence: CASSPRSDGRDTQYF. As DNA, the CDR3 is TGCGCCAGCAGCCCCAGGTCGGACGGGAGAGATACGCAGTATTTT.

The chain recombines TRBV19 with TRBJ1-2, with 7 bases that match TRBD1. Losses at the gene ends were 7 bases for V and 8 bases for J; bases not matched to a gene: 13. Germline CDR1 and CDR2: LNHDA and SQIVND (reference sequence). The CDR3 contains 14 residues. The CDR3 protein is CASTLQSGTDGYTF. The CDR3 region has the DNA TGTGCCAGTACCCTCCAATCCGGGACAGACGGCTACACCTTC.

This chain uses TRBV2 with TRBJ1-2; 9 nucleotides align to TRBD1. With V trimmed by 6 bases and J by 2 bases, 4 bases remained unmatched. The CDR3 loop spans 14 amino acids. Germline V CDR1 and CDR2: SNHLY, FYNNEI. The CDR3 DNA is TGTGCCAGCAGCGCGGGGACAGGGAACTATGGCTACACCTTC. It is translated as CASSAGTGNYGYTF.

This clone was counted once. The V and J genes are TRBV9 and TRBJ1-2; D not resolved. Per the germline V gene, CDR1 is SGDLS and CDR2 is YYNGEE. This CDR3 spans 13 amino acids. V lost 5 bases, J lost 3 bases, and 11 bases lay in between. The CDR3 sequence: CASSSFGDYGYTF. The DNA of the CDR3 is TGTGCCAGCAGTAGTTTCGGGGACTATGGCTACACCTTC.

The chain has TRBV28 and TRBJ1-2; D is possibly TRBD1 (5 bases). This CDR3 is 13 amino acids long. In germline, CDR1 is MDHEN, CDR2 SYDVKM. Trimming cost V 10 bases and J 4 bases, with 16 bases left between them. CDR3 in amino acids: CAIAGGNGYGYTF. The CDR3 coding sequence is TGTGCCATCGCGGGGGGGAATGGCTATGGCTACACCTTC.

The chain combines TRBV7-3 with TRBJ2-2; TRBD1 matches 12 bases. Germline V gives CDR1 SGHTA, CDR2 FQGTGA. V shed 0 bases and J 5 bases; nucleotides not matched to a gene: 7. This CDR3 is 18 amino acids long. CDR3: CASSLTGQGAFVTGELFF. In nucleotides, the CDR3 is TGTGCCAGCAGCTTAACGGGACAGGGGGCATTTGTAACCGGGGAGCTGTTTTTT.

The gene calls are TRBV5-8 and TRBJ1-2; D call uncertain. Trimming removed 1 base at V and 6 bases at J, with 10 bases between. Germline assignment: CDR1 SGHTS and CDR2 YDEGEE. This CDR3 contains 13 residues. CDR3: CASSLWGTDGYTF. In DNA form, the CDR3 reads TGTGCCAGCAGCTTGTGGGGAACAGATGGCTACACCTTC.

The rearrangement links TRBV5-5 to TRBJ1-6; 7 bases agree with TRBD1. Germline assignment: CDR1 SGHKS and CDR2 YYEKEE (reference sequence). The V segment lost 4 bases and the J segment 4 bases; nucleotides outside the gene matches: 11. The CDR3 extends over 17 amino acids. CDR3 amino acids: CASSLLKGQPYNSPLHF. Written as DNA, the CDR3 is TGTGCCAGCAGCCTCCTCAAGGGACAGCCATATAATTCACCCCTCCACTTT.